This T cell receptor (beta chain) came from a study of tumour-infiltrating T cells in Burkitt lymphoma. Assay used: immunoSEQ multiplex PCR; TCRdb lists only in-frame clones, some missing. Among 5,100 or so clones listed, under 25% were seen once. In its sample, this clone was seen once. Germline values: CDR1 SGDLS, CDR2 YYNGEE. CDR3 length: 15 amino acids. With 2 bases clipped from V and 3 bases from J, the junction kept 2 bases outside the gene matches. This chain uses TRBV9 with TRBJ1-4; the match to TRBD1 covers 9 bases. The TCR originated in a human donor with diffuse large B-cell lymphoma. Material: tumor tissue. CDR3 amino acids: CASSVRDRANEKLFF. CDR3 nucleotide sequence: TGTGCCAGCAGCGTCCGGGACAGGGCTAATGAAAAACTGTTTTTT.